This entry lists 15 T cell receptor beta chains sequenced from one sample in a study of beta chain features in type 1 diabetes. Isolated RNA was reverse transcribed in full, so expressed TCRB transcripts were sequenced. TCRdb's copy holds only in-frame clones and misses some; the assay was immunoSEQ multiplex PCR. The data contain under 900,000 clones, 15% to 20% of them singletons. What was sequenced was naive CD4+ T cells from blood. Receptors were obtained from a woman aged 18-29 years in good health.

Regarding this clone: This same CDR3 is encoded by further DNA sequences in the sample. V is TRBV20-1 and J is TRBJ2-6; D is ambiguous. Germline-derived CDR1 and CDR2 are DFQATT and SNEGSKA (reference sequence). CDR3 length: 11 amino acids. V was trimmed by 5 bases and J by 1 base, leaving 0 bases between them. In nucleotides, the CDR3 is TGCAGTGCTTCTGGGGCCAACGTCCTGACTTTC. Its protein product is CSASGANVLTF.

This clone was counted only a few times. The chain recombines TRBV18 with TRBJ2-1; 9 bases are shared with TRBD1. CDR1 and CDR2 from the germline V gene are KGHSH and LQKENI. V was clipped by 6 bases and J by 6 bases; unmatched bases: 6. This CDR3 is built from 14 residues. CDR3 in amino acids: CASSPRDRVNEQFF. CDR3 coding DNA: TGTGCCAGCTCCCCCCGGGACAGGGTCAATGAGCAGTTCTTC.

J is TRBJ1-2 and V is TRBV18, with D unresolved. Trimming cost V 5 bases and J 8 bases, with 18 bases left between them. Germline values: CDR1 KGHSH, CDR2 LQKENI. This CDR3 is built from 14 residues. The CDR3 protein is CASSGGIGPGGYTF. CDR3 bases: TGTGCCAGCTCAGGAGGGATAGGTCCAGGAGGCTACACCTTC.

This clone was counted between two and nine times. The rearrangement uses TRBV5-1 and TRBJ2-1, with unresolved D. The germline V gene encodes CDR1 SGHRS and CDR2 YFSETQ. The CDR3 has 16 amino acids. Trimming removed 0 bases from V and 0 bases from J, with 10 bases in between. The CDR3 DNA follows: TGCGCCAGCAGCTTGGCCCTGCAAGGCTCCTACAATGAGCAGTTCTTC. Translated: CASSLALQGSYNEQFF.

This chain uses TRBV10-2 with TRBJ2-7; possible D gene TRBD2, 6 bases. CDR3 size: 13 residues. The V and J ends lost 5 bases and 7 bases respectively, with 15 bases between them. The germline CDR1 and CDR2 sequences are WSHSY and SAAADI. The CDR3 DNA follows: TGCGCCAGCAGTCCCGGAGGGGCAGGTGAGCAGTACTTC. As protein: CASSPGGAGEQYF.

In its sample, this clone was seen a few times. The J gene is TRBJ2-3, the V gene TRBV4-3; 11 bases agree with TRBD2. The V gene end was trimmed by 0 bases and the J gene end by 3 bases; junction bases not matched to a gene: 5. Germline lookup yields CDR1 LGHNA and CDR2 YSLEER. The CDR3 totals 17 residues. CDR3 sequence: CASSQDIAGGETDTQYF. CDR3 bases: TGCGCCAGCAGCCAAGACATAGCGGGAGGGGAAACAGATACGCAGTATTTT.

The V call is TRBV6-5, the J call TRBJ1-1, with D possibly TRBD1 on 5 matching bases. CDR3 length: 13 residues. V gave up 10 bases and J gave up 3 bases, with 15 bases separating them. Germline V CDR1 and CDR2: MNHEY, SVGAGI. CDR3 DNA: TGTGCCATCATGGGAAGGGGAGACACTGAAGCTTTCTTT. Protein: CAIMGRGDTEAFF.

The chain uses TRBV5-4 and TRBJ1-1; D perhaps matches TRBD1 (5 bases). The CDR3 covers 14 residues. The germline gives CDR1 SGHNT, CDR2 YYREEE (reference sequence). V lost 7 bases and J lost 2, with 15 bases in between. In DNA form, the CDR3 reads TGTGCCAGCGGGATTCAGGGTTTTAACACTGAAGCTTTCTTT. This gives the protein CASGIQGFNTEAFF.

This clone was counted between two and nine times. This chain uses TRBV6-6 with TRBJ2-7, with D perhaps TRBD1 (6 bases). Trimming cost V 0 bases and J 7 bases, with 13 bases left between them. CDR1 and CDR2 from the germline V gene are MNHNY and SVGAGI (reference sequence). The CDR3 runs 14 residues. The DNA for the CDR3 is TGTGCCAGCAGTTACTCCGGGGCAGGGGATGAGCAGTACTTC. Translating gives CASSYSGAGDEQYF.

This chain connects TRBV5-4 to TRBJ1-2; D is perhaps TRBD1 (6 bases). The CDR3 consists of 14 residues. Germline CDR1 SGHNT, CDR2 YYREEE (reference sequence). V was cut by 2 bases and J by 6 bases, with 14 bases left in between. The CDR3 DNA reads TGTGCCAGCAGCTTACGGTGGACAGCGGATGGCTACACCTTC. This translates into CASSLRWTADGYTF.

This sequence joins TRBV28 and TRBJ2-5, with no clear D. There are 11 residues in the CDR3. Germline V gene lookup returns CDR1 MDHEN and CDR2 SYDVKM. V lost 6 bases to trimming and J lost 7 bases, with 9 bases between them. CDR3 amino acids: CASRTLGTQYF. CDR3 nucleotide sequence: TGTGCCAGCAGGACCTTAGGGACCCAGTACTTC.

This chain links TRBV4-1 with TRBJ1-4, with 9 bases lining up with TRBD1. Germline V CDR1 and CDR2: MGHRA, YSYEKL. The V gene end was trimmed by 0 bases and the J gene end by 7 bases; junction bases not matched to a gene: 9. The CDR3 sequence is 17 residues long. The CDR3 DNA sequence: TGCGCCAGCAGCCAAGAGGGACAGGGTCGTCGGGGTGAAAAACTGTTTTTT. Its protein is CASSQEGQGRRGEKLFF.

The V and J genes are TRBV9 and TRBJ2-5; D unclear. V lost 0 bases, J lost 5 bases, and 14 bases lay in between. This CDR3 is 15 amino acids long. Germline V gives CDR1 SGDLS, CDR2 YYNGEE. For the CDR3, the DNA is TGTGCCAGCAGCGTAGCAACTGTATTTGGGGAGACCCAGTACTTC. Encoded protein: CASSVATVFGETQYF.

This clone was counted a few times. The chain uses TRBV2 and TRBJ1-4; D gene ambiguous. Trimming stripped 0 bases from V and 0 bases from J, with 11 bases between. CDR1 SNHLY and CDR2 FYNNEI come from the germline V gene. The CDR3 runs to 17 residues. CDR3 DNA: TGTGCCAGCAGTGAAGCTGGAGGGTTTGCAACTAATGAAAAACTGTTTTTT. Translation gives CASSEAGGFATNEKLFF.

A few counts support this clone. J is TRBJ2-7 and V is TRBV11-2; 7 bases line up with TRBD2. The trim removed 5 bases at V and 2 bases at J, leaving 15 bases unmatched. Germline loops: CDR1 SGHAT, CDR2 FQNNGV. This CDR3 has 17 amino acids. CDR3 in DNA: TGTGCCAGCAGCCCTCCCCCATCTAGCGGACCGCCCTACGAGCAGTACTTC. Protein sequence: CASSPPPSSGPPYEQYF.